The subject of this entry is one T cell receptor (beta chain). Its antigen is unknown. The data derive from a study of cytomegalovirus exposure and HLA in healthy donors. Whole-study findings and limits: In a later analysis, a genetic analysis reported fewer productive-TCR N-insertions in an Asian-associated ancestry cluster than the cohort average. DRB1 had the most TCR associations and HLA-C the fewest, a later analysis found, with rates varying by HLA locus. Published work reported that the classifier diagnosed cytomegalovirus status with high specificity and sensitivity.

It was with 60 Vbeta and 13 Jbeta primers that the PCR ran. Profiling relied on immunoSEQ multiplex PCR, and the TCRdb table lists in-frame clones only, not all of them. The sample has under 200,000 clones; the top ten hold under 6.5%. V was trimmed by 4 bases and J by 0 bases, leaving 19 bases between them. The CDR3 consists of 19 residues. Germline V gene lookup returns CDR1 LGHNA and CDR2 YSLEER. The sequence came from a man aged 25-40 years in good health and CMV-seronegative. V usage is TRBV4-3 and J usage is TRBJ2-6; possible D gene TRBD1, 6 bases. Source material: PBMCs. The CDR3 DNA follows: TGCGCCAGCAGCCGAATGGACAGAGGAGGTATCTCTGGGGCCAACGTCCTGACTTTC. The encoded protein is CASSRMDRGGISGANVLTF.